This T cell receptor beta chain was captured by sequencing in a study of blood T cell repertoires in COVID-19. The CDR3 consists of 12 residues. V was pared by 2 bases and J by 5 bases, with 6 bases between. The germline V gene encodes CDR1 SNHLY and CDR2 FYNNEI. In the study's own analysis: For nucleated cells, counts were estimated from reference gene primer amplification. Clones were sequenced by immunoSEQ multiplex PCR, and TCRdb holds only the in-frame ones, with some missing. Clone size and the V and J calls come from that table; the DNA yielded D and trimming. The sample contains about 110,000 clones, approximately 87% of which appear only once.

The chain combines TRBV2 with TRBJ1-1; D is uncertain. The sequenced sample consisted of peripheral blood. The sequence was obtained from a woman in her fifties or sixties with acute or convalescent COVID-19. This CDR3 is CASSESRTEAFF. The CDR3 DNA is TGTGCCAGCAGTGAATCGAGAACTGAAGCTTTCTTT.